These 20 T cell receptor beta chains share one sample of origin, sequenced in a study of T cell responses to AZD1222 COVID-19 vaccine. TCRdb's copy holds only in-frame clones and misses some; the assay was immunoSEQ multiplex PCR. The table has under 150,000 clones, roughly nine tenths seen once. This specimen was peripheral blood, taken on day 0 of AZD1222 vaccination. These receptors originate from an adult in good health.

The CDR3 coding sequence is TGCGCCAGCAACTCGGGACTCGGGGGGACCTTCTCCTACGAGCAGTACTTC. Its translation: CASNSGLGGTFSYEQYF. The V and J genes are TRBV5-1 and TRBJ2-7; 7 positions agree with TRBD2. J lost 0 bases, V lost 6 bases, and 15 bases had no gene match. CDR1 and CDR2 from the germline V gene are SGHRS and YFSETQ. The CDR3 totals 17 residues.

This rearrangement joins TRBV11-3 to TRBJ1-1; D is unclear. Per the germline V gene, CDR1 is SGHNT and CDR2 is YENEEA. This CDR3 comprises 14 residues. V was pared by 6 bases and J by 1 base, with 12 bases between. CDR3 protein: CASSLEASNTEAFF. In DNA, the CDR3 is TGTGCCAGCAGTCTCGAGGCGTCGAACACTGAAGCTTTCTTT. The whole variable domain, filled in from reference TRBV11-3 and TRBJ1-1, reads EAGVVQSPRYKIIEKKQPVAFWCNPISGHNTLYWYLQNLGQGPELLIRYENEEAVDDSQLPKDRFSAERLKGVDSTLKIQPAELGDSAVYLCASSLEASNTEAFFGQGTRLTVV.

The chain employs TRBV15 and TRBJ1-3; TRBD1 matches at 8 bases. Trimming cost V 6 bases and J 2 bases; bases outside gene matches: 9. The CDR3 has 16 residues. Germline V gene data show CDR1 as LNHNV and CDR2 as YYDKDF (reference sequence). CDR3 sequence: CATSTRQGTPGNTIYF. For the CDR3, the DNA is TGTGCCACCAGTACCCGACAGGGGACCCCTGGAAACACCATATATTTT. Complete variable domain (other parts from reference TRBV15 and TRBJ1-3): DAMVIQNPRYQVTQFGKPVTLSCSQTLNHNVMYWYQQKSSQAPKLLFHYYDKDFNNEADTPDNFQSRRPNTSFCFLDIRSPGLGDTAMYLCATSTRQGTPGNTIYFGEGSWLTVV.

V gene TRBV9 combines with J gene TRBJ2-3; a possible D gene is TRBD2 (6 bases). With 0 bases removed from V and 5 bases from J, the gap between germline ends came to 13 bases. This CDR3 is built from 15 residues. Germline CDR1 SGDLS, CDR2 YYNGEE. CDR3 sequence: CASSVVGGPGDTQYF. In DNA, the CDR3 is TGTGCCAGCAGCGTAGTAGGAGGGCCGGGAGATACGCAGTATTTT.

This clone was picked up a small number of times. The chain is built from TRBV9 and TRBJ2-2; perhaps TRBD1 as D (6 bases). V was cut by 4 bases and J by 6 bases, with 13 bases left in between. CDR3 size: 14 residues. CDR1 SGDLS and CDR2 YYNGEE come from the germline V gene. Here the CDR3 DNA reads TGTGCCAGCAGCACCACAGGGAATGCCGGGGAGCTGTTTTTT. Its translation is CASSTTGNAGELFF.

The rearrangement uses TRBV7-8 and TRBJ2-3; 11 bases map to TRBD2. V shed 1 base, J shed 2 bases, and the junction held 5 bases outside the gene matches. This CDR3 contains 17 residues. Germline CDR1 is SGHVS and CDR2 is FQNEAQ. The CDR3 DNA sequence: TGTGCCAGCAGCTTAGTGCTGGGACTAGCGGTCACAGATACGCAGTATTTT. Translated: CASSLVLGLAVTDTQYF.

The rearrangement joins TRBV18 to TRBJ2-3; D may be TRBD1 (6 bases). Trimming left V 2 bases short and J 6 bases short, with 15 bases between. This CDR3 contains 15 residues. CDR1 and CDR2 from the germline V gene are KGHSH and LQKENI. The CDR3 sequence is CASSPTTGGGDTQYF. CDR3 DNA: TGTGCCAGCTCACCAACCACTGGGGGCGGGGATACGCAGTATTTT.

The chain employs TRBV3-1 (or the pseudogene TRBV3-2) and TRBJ2-2, with D unclear. This CDR3 region has 16 residues. Trimming shortened V by 8 bases and J by 1 base, and 17 bases separated the two germline ends. Germline lookup yields CDR1 LGHDT and CDR2 YNNKEL (reference sequence). The CDR3 protein is CASARLNTVNTGELFF. DNA of the CDR3: TGTGCCAGCGCTCGGCTCAATACCGTGAACACCGGGGAGCTGTTTTTT.

This clone showed up just once. The V and J genes are TRBV5-1 and TRBJ2-1, with 9 positions matching TRBD1. This CDR3 has 15 amino acids. The germline CDR1 and CDR2 sequences are SGHRS and YFSETQ. Germline trimming cut 2 bases from V and 10 bases from J; bases unmatched to any gene: 10. CDR3 residues: CASSLYRGPSSEQFF. The CDR3 DNA reads TGCGCCAGCAGCTTATACAGGGGGCCCTCTTCAGAGCAGTTCTTC.

The chain joins TRBV5-6 to TRBJ2-2, with TRBD1 matching 9 bases. Unmatched junction bases numbered 8, after V lost 3 bases and J lost 2 bases. The CDR3 spans 17 residues. Germline V gene data show CDR1 as SGHDT and CDR2 as YYEEEE. CDR3 amino acids: CASSSERQGGNTGELFF. The CDR3 DNA sequence: TGTGCCAGCAGCTCCGAAAGACAGGGGGGAAACACCGGGGAGCTGTTTTTT. Full variable domain (rest looked up from reference TRBV5-6 and TRBJ2-2): DAGVTQSPTHLIKTRGQQVTLRCSPKSGHDTVSWYQQALGQGPQFIFQYYEEEERQRGNFPDRFSGHQFPNYSSELNVNALLLGDSALYLCASSSERQGGNTGELFFGEGSRLTVL.

This clone was found once. The chain joins TRBV3-1 (or the pseudogene TRBV3-2) to TRBJ1-3; 7 bases line up with TRBD1. The CDR3 covers 17 residues. The V gene end was trimmed by 4 bases and the J gene end by 0 bases; junction bases not matched to a gene: 9. Germline values: CDR1 LGHDT, CDR2 YNNKEL (reference sequence). CDR3 in DNA: TGTGCCAGCAGCCGACGGACAGGATTTTTCTCTGGAAACACCATATATTTT. Its translation is CASSRRTGFFSGNTIYF.

The gene calls are TRBV6-5 and TRBJ1-1; a weak D match, TRBD1 (5 bases). CDR1 and CDR2 from the germline V gene are MNHEY and SVGAGI. Trimming pared 6 bases from V and 1 base from J, leaving 9 bases between. The CDR3 spans 13 residues. CDR3 DNA sequence: TGTGCCAGCAGCTTTAGGGGGAACACTGAAGCTTTCTTT. As protein: CASSFRGNTEAFF.

The chain is built from TRBV5-4 and TRBJ2-7; tentatively, D is TRBD1 or TRBD2 (5 bases each). Per the germline V gene, CDR1 is SGHNT and CDR2 is YYREEE (reference sequence). The CDR3 spans 16 residues. With 4 bases removed from V and 1 base from J, the gap between germline ends came to 18 bases. CDR3 nucleotides: TGTGCCAGCAGCGGGACCTTTCGAACCCGTTCCTACGAGCAGTACTTC. Its translation is CASSGTFRTRSYEQYF. Together with reference TRBV5-4 and TRBJ2-7, the CDR3 gives the full variable domain: ETGVTQSPTHLIKTRGQQVTLRCSSQSGHNTVSWYQQALGQGPQFIFQYYREEENGRGNFPPRFSGLQFPNYSSELNVNALELDDSALYLCASSGTFRTRSYEQYFGPGTRLTVT.

The CDR3 DNA reads as TGTGCCAGCAGTTTGGGACTAGCGGGGGTAGGTGAGCAGTTCTTC. Protein: CASSLGLAGVGEQFF. The chain recombines TRBV6-5 with TRBJ2-1; 14 bases map to TRBD2. This CDR3 is 15 amino acids long. Germline V gene data show CDR1 as MNHEY and CDR2 as SVGAGI. Germline trimming cut 4 bases from V and 9 bases from J; bases unmatched to any gene: 5.

Only one count was recorded for this clone. Distinct nucleotide sequences in the sample also encode this CDR3. This chain joins TRBV4-3 and TRBJ1-3; D not certain. The ends were cut back, 0 bases at V and 0 bases at J, with 15 bases in the middle. The CDR3 is 18 amino acids. CDR1 is LGHNA, CDR2 YSLEER, per germline. The chain's CDR3 is CASSQDRASTSSGNTIYF. DNA of the CDR3: TGCGCCAGCAGCCAAGATAGGGCCTCGACCAGCTCTGGAAACACCATATATTTT.

The rearrangement uses TRBV7-7 and TRBJ2-1; perhaps TRBD2 as D (5 bases). This CDR3 is built from 16 residues. The germline CDR1 and CDR2 sequences are SSHAT and FNYEAQ (reference sequence). CDR3 nucleotides: TGTGCTAGTTTCCCTCGTAGCGTTTCTTTCCGCAATGAGCAGTTCTTC. It is translated as CASFPRSVSFRNEQFF.

The chain links TRBV7-2 to TRBJ1-2, with a weak D call TRBD1 (6 bases). Per the germline V gene, CDR1 is SGHTA and CDR2 is FQGNSA. V lost 4 bases and J lost 4, with 10 bases in between. The CDR3 runs to 13 residues. The CDR3 here is CASSSGVFYGYTF. The CDR3 DNA follows: TGTGCCAGCAGCTCAGGGGTTTTCTATGGCTACACCTTC. The variable domain in full, completed from reference TRBV7-2 and TRBJ1-2, reads GAGVSQSPSNKVTEKGKDVELRCDPISGHTALYWYRQSLGQGLEFLIYFQGNSAPDKSGLPSDRFSAERTGGSVSTLTIQRTQQEDSAVYLCASSSGVFYGYTFGSGTRLTVV.

The gene calls are TRBV7-9 and TRBJ1-1, with 8 positions matching TRBD1. CDR1 is SEHNR and CDR2 is FQNEAQ in the germline V gene (reference sequence). V gave up 5 bases and J gave up 6 bases; unmatched junction bases: 17. The CDR3 has 17 residues. CDR3 protein: CASSRGIKDRDGAEAFF. CDR3 coding DNA: TGTGCCAGCAGCAGGGGGATTAAGGACAGGGATGGTGCTGAAGCTTTCTTT. The complete variable domain, with remaining parts taken from reference TRBV7-9 and TRBJ1-1, reads DTGVSQNPRHKITKRGQNVTFRCDPISEHNRLYWYRQTLGQGPEFLTYFQNEAQLEKSRLLSDRFSAERPKGSFSTLEIQRTEQGDSAMYLCASSRGIKDRDGAEAFFGQGTRLTVV.

The chain links TRBV19 to TRBJ1-3, with 7 bases lining up with TRBD1. This CDR3 contains 13 residues. V shed 8 bases, J shed 2 bases, and the junction held 3 bases outside the gene matches. The germline CDR1 and CDR2 sequences are LNHDA and SQIVND (reference sequence). The CDR3 reads CASQQGTGNTIYF. The CDR3 region has the DNA TGTGCCAGTCAACAGGGGACTGGAAACACCATATATTTT.

The rearrangement uses TRBV9 and TRBJ1-4, with D tentatively TRBD1 (5 bases). Between the trimmed V and J ends, which lost 3 bases and 12 bases, there was a span of 15 bases. This CDR3 is 13 amino acids long. CDR1 is SGDLS, CDR2 YYNGEE, per germline. CDR3 in amino acids: CASSDTPGDELFF. DNA of the CDR3: TGTGCCAGCAGCGATACCCCGGGGGACGAACTGTTTTTT.